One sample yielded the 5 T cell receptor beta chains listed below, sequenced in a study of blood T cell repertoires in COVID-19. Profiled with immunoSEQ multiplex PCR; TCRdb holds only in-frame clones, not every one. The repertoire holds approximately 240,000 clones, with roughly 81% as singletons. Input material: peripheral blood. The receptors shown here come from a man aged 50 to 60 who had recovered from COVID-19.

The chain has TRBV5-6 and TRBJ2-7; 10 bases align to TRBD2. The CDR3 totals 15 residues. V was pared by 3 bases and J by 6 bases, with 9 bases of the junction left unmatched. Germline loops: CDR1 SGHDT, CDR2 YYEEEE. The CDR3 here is CASSYDTSGKREQYF. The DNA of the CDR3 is TGTGCCAGCAGCTACGACACTAGCGGGAAGCGCGAGCAGTACTTC.

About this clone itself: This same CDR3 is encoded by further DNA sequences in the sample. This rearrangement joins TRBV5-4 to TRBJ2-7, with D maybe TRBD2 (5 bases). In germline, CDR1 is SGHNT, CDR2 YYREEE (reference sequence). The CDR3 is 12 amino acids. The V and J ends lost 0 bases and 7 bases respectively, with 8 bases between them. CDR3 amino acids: CASSLGGGEQYF. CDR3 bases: TGTGCCAGCAGCTTGGGAGGAGGAGAGCAGTACTTC.

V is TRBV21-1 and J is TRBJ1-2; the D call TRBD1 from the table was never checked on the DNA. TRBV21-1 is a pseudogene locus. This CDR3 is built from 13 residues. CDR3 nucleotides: TGTGCCAGCAGCAAATTTGGGGCCTATGGCTACACCTTC. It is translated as CASSKFGAYGYTF.

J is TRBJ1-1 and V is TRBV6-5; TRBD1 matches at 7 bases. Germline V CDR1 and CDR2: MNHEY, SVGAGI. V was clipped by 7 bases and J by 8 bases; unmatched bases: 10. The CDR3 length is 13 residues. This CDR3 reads CASTKIQGREAFF. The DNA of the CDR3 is TGTGCCAGCACCAAAATACAGGGGAGGGAAGCTTTCTTT.

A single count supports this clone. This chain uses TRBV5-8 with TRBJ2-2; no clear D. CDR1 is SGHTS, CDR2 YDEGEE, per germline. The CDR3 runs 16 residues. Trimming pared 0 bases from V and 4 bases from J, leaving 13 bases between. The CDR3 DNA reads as TGTGCCAGCAGCTTGGGCCGTTATGCGAGCACCGGGGAGCTGTTTTTT. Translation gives CASSLGRYASTGELFF. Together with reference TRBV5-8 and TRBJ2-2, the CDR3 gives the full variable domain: EAGVTQSPTHLIKTRGQQATLRCSPISGHTSVYWYQQALGLGLQFLLWYDEGEERNRGNFPPRFSGRQFPNYSSELNVNALELEDSALYLCASSLGRYASTGELFFGEGSRLTVL.